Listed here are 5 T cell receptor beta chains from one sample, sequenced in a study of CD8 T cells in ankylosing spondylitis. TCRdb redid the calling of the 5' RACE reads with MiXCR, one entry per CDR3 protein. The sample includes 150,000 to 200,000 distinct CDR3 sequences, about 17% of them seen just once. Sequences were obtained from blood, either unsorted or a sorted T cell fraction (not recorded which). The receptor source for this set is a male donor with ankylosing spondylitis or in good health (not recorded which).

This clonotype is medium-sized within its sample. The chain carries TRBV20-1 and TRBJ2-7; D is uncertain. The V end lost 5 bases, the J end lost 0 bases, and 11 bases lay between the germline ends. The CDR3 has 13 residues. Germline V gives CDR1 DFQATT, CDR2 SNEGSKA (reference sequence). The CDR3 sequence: CSALGGVSYEQYF. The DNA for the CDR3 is TGCAGTGCTCTTGGTGGAGTCTCCTACGAGCAGTACTTC.

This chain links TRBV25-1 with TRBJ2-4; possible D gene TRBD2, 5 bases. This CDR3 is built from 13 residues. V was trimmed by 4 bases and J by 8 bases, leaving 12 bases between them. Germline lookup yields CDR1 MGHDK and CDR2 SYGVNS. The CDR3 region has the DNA TGTGCCAGCAGTGTTACTAGTGGACACATTCAGTACTTC. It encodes CASSVTSGHIQYF.

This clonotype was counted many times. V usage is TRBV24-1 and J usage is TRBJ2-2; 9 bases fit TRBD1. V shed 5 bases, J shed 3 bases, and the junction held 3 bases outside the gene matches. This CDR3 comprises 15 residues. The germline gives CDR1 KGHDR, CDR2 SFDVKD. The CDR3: CATSARDRDTGELFF. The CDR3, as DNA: TGTGCCACCAGTGCCCGGGACAGGGACACCGGGGAGCTGTTTTTT.

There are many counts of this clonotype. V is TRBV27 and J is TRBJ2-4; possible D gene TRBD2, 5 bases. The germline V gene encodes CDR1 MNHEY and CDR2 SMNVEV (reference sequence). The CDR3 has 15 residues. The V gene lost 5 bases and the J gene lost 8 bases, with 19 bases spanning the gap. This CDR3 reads CASSNTYRLLDIQYF. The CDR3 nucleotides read TGTGCCAGCAGTAATACATACAGACTATTGGACATTCAGTACTTC.

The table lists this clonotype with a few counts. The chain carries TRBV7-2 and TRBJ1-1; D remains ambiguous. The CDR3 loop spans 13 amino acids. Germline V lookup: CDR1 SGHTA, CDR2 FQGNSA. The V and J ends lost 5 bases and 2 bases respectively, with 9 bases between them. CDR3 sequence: CASSPHPNTEAFF. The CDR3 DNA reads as TGTGCCAGCAGCCCCCATCCCAACACTGAAGCTTTCTTT. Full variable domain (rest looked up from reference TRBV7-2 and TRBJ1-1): GAGVSQSPSNKVTEKGKDVELRCDPISGHTALYWYRQSLGQGLEFLIYFQGNSAPDKSGLPSDRFSAERTGGSVSTLTIQRTQQEDSAVYLCASSPHPNTEAFFGQGTRLTVV.